The rows below give T cell receptor beta chains drawn from one sample of a study of blood T cell repertoires in COVID-19. Clones were sequenced by immunoSEQ multiplex PCR, and TCRdb holds only the in-frame ones, with some missing. The sample records roughly 46,000 clones, roughly 80% being singletons. Sequenced material: peripheral blood. The receptors come from a man between 60 and 75 years old with active COVID-19. Each CDR3 is given with its conserved first and last residue. A D gene is named only where the DNA matches it firmly. Rows may omit the clone size; those that give it use once, few, many or a size class.

abundance | j_gene | v_gene | d_gene | CDR3aa | CDR3nt
once | TRBJ2-5 | TRBV6-2/TRBV6-3 | TRBD2 | CASSYGLAGVGETQYF | TGTGCCAGCAGTTACGGACTAGCGGGAGTGGGAGAGACCCAGTACTTC
few | TRBJ2-7 | TRBV7-2 | . | CASSLVEYEQYF | TGTGCCAGCAGCTTAGTGGAGTACGAGCAGTACTTC
. | TRBJ1-1 | TRBV29-1 | . | CSVVGDPNTEAFF | TGCAGCGTTGTAGGGGATCCGAACACTGAAGCTTTCTTT
. | TRBJ2-7 | TRBV5-5 | TRBD1 | CASSRDSQNSYEQYF | TGTGCCAGCAGCCGGGACAGCCAAAACTCCTACGAGCAGTACTTC
few | TRBJ1-2 | TRBV4-2 | TRBD1 | CASSGTGRGYGYTF | TGTGCCAGCAGCGGGACAGGGAGAGGCTATGGCTACACCTTC
once | TRBJ2-7 | TRBV27 | . | CASSFPYEQYF | TGTGCCAGCAGTTTCCCTTACGAGCAGTACTTC
. | TRBJ2-5 | TRBV9 | TRBD1 | CASSIQGRETQYF | TGTGCCAGCAGCATACAGGGGCGTGAGACCCAGTACTTC
. | TRBJ1-5 | TRBV27 | . | CASSLQDRDTYQPQHF | TGTGCCAGCAGTTTACAGGACCGGGACACGTATCAGCCCCAGCATTTT
few | TRBJ1-1 | TRBV7-2 | . | CASLLGGVRTEAFF | TGTGCCAGCTTACTAGGGGGGGTGCGGACTGAAGCTTTCTTT
. | TRBJ2-7 | TRBV28 | . | CASSLVPEGSYEQYF | TGTGCCAGCAGTTTGGTGCCGGAGGGGTCCTACGAGCAGTACTTC
. | TRBJ2-1 | TRBV2 | . | CASTFNSGAYNEQFF | TGTGCCAGCACATTTAATAGCGGAGCGTACAATGAGCAGTTCTTC